This T cell receptor (beta chain) was identified in a study of control samples from healthy donors and cancer patients (dated by TCRdb to about 2020). Based on the germline V gene, the CDR1 and CDR2 sequences are MNHEY and SVGAGI. V is shortened by 0 bases, J by 8 bases, and the region joining them spans 16 bases. From the cysteine up to the phenylalanine, the CDR3 has a length of 15 residues. Only the CDR3 DNA is retained, 45 bases long and in frame from the first base. The library was made by the immunoSEQ multiplex PCR assay. TCRdb stores this immuneACCESS table with in-frame sequences only. Part of the clones is absent; in the studies checked, under half of the shortfall reflects unresolved V genes, and no reason is known for the rest. The sample yields about 270,000 clones; around 79% were counted once. The ten largest clones take up 13% of the sample. As to this clone: What this receptor recognizes is not known. Base qualities are not recorded, but no much larger clone differs from it by a single base.

The chain joins TRBV6-5 to TRBJ1-1; the D gene remains uncertain. The clonotype comes from a woman aged 60 to 75 with lung cancer. Sequencing was done on a sample of PBMCs. In nucleotide form, the sequence is TGTGCCAGCAGTTACTCAGGGCAGCCTTCGGAGGAAGCTTTCTTT. The translation is CASSYSGQPSEEAFF.